This T cell receptor (beta chain) stems from a study of identifying expanded T cells in peripheral blood. Points from the study as a whole: Across healthy donors, higher total template counts meant significantly greater approximately 2-week count variance.

No infections or other immune events were documented during collection. The CDR3 has 17 residues. Germline V lookup: CDR1 SGHKS, CDR2 YYEKEE (reference sequence). J lost 4 bases, V lost 3 bases, and 8 bases had no gene match. Concerning this clone: Its specificity is not known.

Assay used: immunoSEQ multiplex PCR; TCRdb lists only in-frame clones, some missing. The sample has more than 85,000 clones, about 87% seen once. This receptor was identified in a person aged 18-69 years in good health. The rearrangement links TRBV5-5 to TRBJ2-7; the match to TRBD2 covers 15 bases. The sequencing input was blood. CDR3 DNA sequence: TGTGCCAGCAGCTCCCCCCGTGGACTAGCGGGGGGGTACGAGCAGTACTTC. Protein sequence: CASSSPRGLAGGYEQYF.